The 27 T cell receptor beta chains presented below share a single source sample, sequenced in a study of blood T cells in healthy people across ages. Alongside a J-beta primer mix, a sample-barcoded 5' primer served in a second PCR lasting about 7 to 12 cycles. One entry per CDR3 protein, called by TCRdb with MiXCR from the 5' RACE reads. The data show hundreds of thousands of distinct CDR3 sequences, roughly three fifths seen once. Sequenced: blood. Receptor source: a man in his forties in good health.

The chain combines TRBV12-5 with TRBJ2-3, with D unclear. The ends were cut back, 5 bases at V and 3 bases at J, with 15 bases in the middle. This CDR3 contains 15 residues. The germline gives CDR1 LGHNT, CDR2 FRNRAP. CDR3 loop: CASGLDSISTDTQYF. In nucleotides, the CDR3 is TGTGCTAGTGGTCTCGATAGTATCTCGACAGATACGCAGTATTTT.

This clonotype came up a few times. The chain joins TRBV7-9 to TRBJ2-7, with a tentative D call TRBD2 (6 bases). Looked up from germline, CDR1 is SEHNR and CDR2 is FQNEAQ (reference sequence). Deletions cut 4 bases from V and 2 bases from J, with 15 bases between. The CDR3 extends over 15 amino acids. CDR3 amino acids: CASSSDREPTYEQYF. The CDR3 nucleotides are TGTGCCAGCAGCTCAGACCGGGAGCCGACCTACGAGCAGTACTTC. The whole variable domain, filled in from reference TRBV7-9 and TRBJ2-7, reads DTGVSQNPRHKITKRGQNVTFRCDPISEHNRLYWYRQTLGQGPEFLTYFQNEAQLEKSRLLSDRFSAERPKGSFSTLEIQRTEQGDSAMYLCASSSDREPTYEQYFGPGTRLTVT.

This chain uses TRBV13 with TRBJ2-7, with 7 bases identical to TRBD1. CDR3 length: 15 residues. With V trimmed by 5 bases and J by 4 bases, 11 bases remained unmatched. Germline V lookup: CDR1 PRHDT, CDR2 FYEKMQ (reference sequence). For the CDR3, the DNA is TGTGCCAGCAGCGACAGGGACCTAGGGCCTTACGAGCAGTACTTC. Encoded protein: CASSDRDLGPYEQYF.

The chain is built from TRBV4-2 and TRBJ1-4; the D is unclear. The CDR3 runs 15 residues. Trimming took off 4 bases at V and 8 bases at J, with 17 bases between the two ends. CDR1 is LGHNA and CDR2 is YNFKEQ in the germline V gene. The chain's CDR3 is CASSPQVGYEEKLFF. CDR3 in DNA: TGTGCCAGCAGCCCCCAAGTGGGGTATGAAGAAAAACTGTTTTTT.

The genes are TRBV5-1 and TRBJ1-2; D not resolved. This CDR3 has 16 residues. Germline-derived CDR1 and CDR2 are SGHRS and YFSETQ. Trimming removed 0 bases from V and 4 bases from J, with 16 bases in between. CDR3 amino acids: CASSLDGPPRGYGYTF. As DNA, the CDR3 is TGCGCCAGCAGCTTGGATGGACCGCCTAGAGGCTATGGCTACACCTTC.

The chain is built from TRBV4-2 and TRBJ2-4, with D tentatively TRBD1 (6 bases). Germline-derived CDR1 and CDR2 are LGHNA and YNFKEQ. V lost 1 base and J lost 4, with 8 bases in between. The CDR3 covers 14 residues. CDR3 nucleotides: TGTGCCAGCAGCCAAGGCCAGGGGAAAAACATTCAGTACTTC. It specifies CASSQGQGKNIQYF.

The chain recombines TRBV7-2 with TRBJ2-1; D ambiguous. Looked up from germline, CDR1 is SGHTA and CDR2 is FQGNSA. The CDR3 sequence is 15 residues long. V shed 5 bases and J shed 3 bases, with 14 bases lying between them. The chain's CDR3 is CASSPASLGYNEQFF. CDR3 DNA sequence: TGTGCCAGCAGCCCTGCGTCCCTGGGCTACAATGAGCAGTTCTTC.

This chain links TRBV7-2 with TRBJ2-3, with 10 bases fitting TRBD2. Germline V gene sequence: CDR1 SGHTA, CDR2 FQGNSA. The CDR3 consists of 16 residues. V shed 5 bases, J shed 6 bases, and the junction held 11 bases outside the gene matches. CDR3 amino acids: CASSMLAGAVRDTQYF. The CDR3 bases are TGTGCCAGCAGCATGCTAGCGGGGGCGGTTCGTGATACGCAGTATTTT.

A few counts support this clonotype. This chain uses TRBV24-1 with TRBJ2-1; 7 bases align to TRBD1. V lost 0 bases and J lost 8; bases outside the gene matches: 9. The CDR3 totals 16 residues. Per the germline V gene, CDR1 is KGHDR and CDR2 is SFDVKD. This chain's CDR3 is CATSDLLQGPTDEQFF. In nucleotides, the CDR3 is TGTGCCACCAGTGATTTGCTACAGGGGCCTACAGATGAGCAGTTCTTC.

This chain links TRBV28 with TRBJ2-7, with D possibly called TRBD1 or TRBD2 (5 bases each). Near its end, the DNA agrees better with TRBJ2-5, so the J call may be wrong. The CDR3 contains 14 residues. The germline V gene has CDR1 MDHEN and CDR2 SYDVKM. This CDR3 reads CASNPGGGMETQYF. The CDR3 coding sequence is TGTGCCAGCAACCCCGGTGGGGGTATGGAGACCCAGTACTTC.

This clonotype has just a few counts. The chain has TRBV5-1 and TRBJ2-5; the match to TRBD1 covers 9 bases. The CDR3 length is 16 residues. The germline V gene has CDR1 SGHRS and CDR2 YFSETQ. After removal of 2 bases from V and 5 bases from J, the junction contained 10 bases not matched to a gene. The CDR3 is CASSLTSGQGSETQYF. In DNA form, the CDR3 reads TGCGCCAGCAGCTTAACGTCCGGACAGGGGTCGGAGACCCAGTACTTC. The full variable domain, rest sourced from reference TRBV5-1 and TRBJ2-5, is KAGVTQTPRYLIKTRGQQVTLSCSPISGHRSVSWYQQTPGQGLQFLFEYFSETQRNKGNFPGRFSGRQFSNSRSEMNVSTLELGDSALYLCASSLTSGQGSETQYFGPGTRLLVL.

The chain is built from TRBV15 and TRBJ2-3, with TRBD2 as a possible D gene (6 bases). V was pared by 7 bases and J by 0 bases, with 17 bases between. CDR3 length: 16 amino acids. CDR1 LNHNV and CDR2 YYDKDF come from the germline V gene (reference sequence). The CDR3 region is CATIRGDSSSTDTQYF. The CDR3 DNA follows: TGTGCCACCATACGAGGGGACTCTTCTAGCACAGATACGCAGTATTTT. The whole variable domain, filled in from reference TRBV15 and TRBJ2-3, reads DAMVIQNPRYQVTQFGKPVTLSCSQTLNHNVMYWYQQKSSQAPKLLFHYYDKDFNNEADTPDNFQSRRPNTSFCFLDIRSPGLGDTAMYLCATIRGDSSSTDTQYFGPGTRLTVL.

This rearrangement joins TRBV9 to TRBJ1-3, with TRBD1 as a possible D gene (5 bases). This CDR3 region has 17 residues. Germline lookup yields CDR1 SGDLS and CDR2 YYNGEE. The V end was cut by 3 bases, the J end by 0 bases, with 16 bases between. CDR3 coding DNA: TGTGCCAGCAGCGCCCTACCGGGACCGAGCTCTGGAAACACCATATATTTT. It yields the protein CASSALPGPSSGNTIYF.

V and J are TRBV30 and TRBJ1-3; 8 bases are a match to TRBD1. The CDR3 is 15 amino acids. The V gene end was trimmed by 4 bases and the J gene end by 9 bases; junction bases not matched to a gene: 14. CDR1 is GTSNPN and CDR2 is SVGIG in the germline V gene (reference sequence). CDR3 sequence (DNA): TGTGCCTGGACGATAGACAGGGGTTCGGGGGCCACCATATATTTT. It yields the protein CAWTIDRGSGATIYF.

This clonotype was counted only a few times. The junction does not match germline at one end; this may be a read error. The V call is TRBV29-1, the J call TRBJ2-3; 11 nucleotides line up with TRBD1. The CDR3 spans 16 residues. Germline V gene lookup returns CDR1 SQVTM and CDR2 ANQGSEA. The CDR3 DNA follows: TGCAGCGTTGAGCCCGGACAGGGGGCGCGAACAGACACGCAGTATTTT. This encodes CSVEPGQGARTDTQYF.

The chain recombines TRBV5-1 with TRBJ2-7; D is uncertain. CDR1 SGHRS and CDR2 YFSETQ come from the germline V gene. V was clipped by 0 bases and J by 4 bases, with 17 bases between them. This CDR3 is built from 16 residues. The CDR3 DNA reads TGCGCCAGCAGCTTGGGTATCCAATCAGTCAGGTACGAGCAGTACTTC. Encoded protein: CASSLGIQSVRYEQYF.

The V call is TRBV3-1, the J call TRBJ2-7; a possible D gene is TRBD2 (6 bases). Germline V gives CDR1 LGHDT, CDR2 YNNKEL (reference sequence). V lost 4 bases and J lost 7, with 20 bases in between. The CDR3 runs 15 residues. The DNA for the CDR3 is TGTGCCAGCAGCCGCGGGGCGAGAGATTACAATGAGCAGTACTTC. This sequence encodes CASSRGARDYNEQYF.

The V and J genes are TRBV21-1 and TRBJ2-7; the D call TRBD2 from the table was never checked on the DNA. TRBV21-1 is deemed a pseudogene. CDR3 size: 20 residues. This CDR3 reads CASSSEGLLSPPLSSYEQYF. CDR3 nucleotides: TGTGCCAGCAGCTCGGAGGGGCTCCTATCCCCTCCCCTTAGCTCCTACGAGCAGTACTTC.

This rearrangement joins TRBV20-1 to TRBJ2-7; 7 bases match TRBD1. The V and J ends lost 3 bases and 2 bases, in that order; junction bases with no gene match: 4. The CDR3 has 13 residues. Germline V gives CDR1 DFQATT, CDR2 SNEGSKA (reference sequence). The CDR3 sequence: CSASPGTAYEQYF. Here the CDR3 DNA reads TGCAGTGCTAGCCCTGGGACAGCCTACGAGCAGTACTTC.

This clonotype was observed once. CDR3 protein: CASKTGLSYNEQFF. CDR3 DNA: TGTGCCAGCAAAACAGGGTTGTCCTACAATGAGCAGTTCTTC. This chain links TRBV6-6 with TRBJ2-1; D perhaps matches TRBD1 (6 bases). The germline gives CDR1 MNHNY, CDR2 SVGAGI (reference sequence). Trimming cost V 7 bases and J 1 base, with 11 bases left between them. The CDR3 has 14 residues.

The CDR3, as DNA: TGTGCCAGCAGCCCGGGACAGGGGTTCGCTGGGGCCAACGTCCTGACTTTC. This codes for CASSPGQGFAGANVLTF. The V and J genes are TRBV13 and TRBJ2-6; 10 bases agree with TRBD1. This CDR3 has 17 residues. The V and J ends lost 5 bases and 2 bases, in that order; junction bases with no gene match: 6. Germline values: CDR1 PRHDT, CDR2 FYEKMQ (reference sequence).

Written as DNA, the CDR3 is TGCAGTGCTTCTCCGGGACTAGATACAAAAACCCAGTACTTC. It codes for CSASPGLDTKTQYF. The rearrangement uses TRBV20-1 and TRBJ2-5; 8 bases fit TRBD2. V shed 5 bases and J 8 bases; nucleotides not matched to a gene: 13. This CDR3 has 14 amino acids. Germline V gene data show CDR1 as DFQATT and CDR2 as SNEGSKA (reference sequence).

The CDR3 sequence is CASSYSGESRYQETQYF. CDR3 nucleotides: TGTGCCAGCTCATACTCCGGGGAGAGCAGGTACCAAGAGACCCAGTACTTC. V and J are TRBV2 and TRBJ2-5; tentatively, D is TRBD2 (5 bases). Germline V gives CDR1 SNHLY, CDR2 FYNNEI. The CDR3 consists of 17 residues. Trimming stripped 8 bases from V and 0 bases from J, with 22 bases between.

The table lists this clonotype with a few counts. The chain links TRBV6-2 or TRBV6-3 to TRBJ2-4; D is possibly TRBD1 (5 bases). The CDR3 extends over 16 amino acids. Germline loops: CDR1 MNHEY, CDR2 SVGEGT. V lost 5 bases and J lost 0, with 14 bases in between. This chain's CDR3 is CASSRDRSIAKNIQYF. Here the CDR3 DNA reads TGTGCCAGCAGTCGCGACAGATCAATAGCCAAAAACATTCAGTACTTC.

The chain has TRBV20-1 and TRBJ2-1; D possibly corresponds to TRBD1 (5 bases). V was cut by 7 bases and J by 3 bases, with 13 bases left in between. The CDR3 runs to 13 residues. CDR1 DFQATT and CDR2 SNEGSKA come from the germline V gene (reference sequence). The DNA of the CDR3 is TGCAGTGTAACACAGGACCTCTACAATGAGCAGTTCTTC. Translation gives CSVTQDLYNEQFF.

The genes are TRBV15 and TRBJ2-7; D assignment may be TRBD1 or TRBD2 (5 bases each). The CDR3 is 16 residues long. Deletions cut 3 bases from V and 7 bases from J, with 22 bases between. Germline CDR1 LNHNV, CDR2 YYDKDF (reference sequence). CDR3 in DNA: TGTGCCACCAGCAGCAACTCGGGACGAAGAGGAATAGAGCAGTACTTC. Translated: CATSSNSGRRGIEQYF.

V gene TRBV6-5 combines with J gene TRBJ2-5; D not resolved. Germline V CDR1 and CDR2: MNHEY, SVGAGI. V shed 5 bases and J shed 0 bases, with 10 bases lying between them. CDR3 length: 14 amino acids. DNA for the CDR3: TGTGCCAGCAGTCCCTTGGGCTACCAAGAGACCCAGTACTTC. Its protein is CASSPLGYQETQYF.